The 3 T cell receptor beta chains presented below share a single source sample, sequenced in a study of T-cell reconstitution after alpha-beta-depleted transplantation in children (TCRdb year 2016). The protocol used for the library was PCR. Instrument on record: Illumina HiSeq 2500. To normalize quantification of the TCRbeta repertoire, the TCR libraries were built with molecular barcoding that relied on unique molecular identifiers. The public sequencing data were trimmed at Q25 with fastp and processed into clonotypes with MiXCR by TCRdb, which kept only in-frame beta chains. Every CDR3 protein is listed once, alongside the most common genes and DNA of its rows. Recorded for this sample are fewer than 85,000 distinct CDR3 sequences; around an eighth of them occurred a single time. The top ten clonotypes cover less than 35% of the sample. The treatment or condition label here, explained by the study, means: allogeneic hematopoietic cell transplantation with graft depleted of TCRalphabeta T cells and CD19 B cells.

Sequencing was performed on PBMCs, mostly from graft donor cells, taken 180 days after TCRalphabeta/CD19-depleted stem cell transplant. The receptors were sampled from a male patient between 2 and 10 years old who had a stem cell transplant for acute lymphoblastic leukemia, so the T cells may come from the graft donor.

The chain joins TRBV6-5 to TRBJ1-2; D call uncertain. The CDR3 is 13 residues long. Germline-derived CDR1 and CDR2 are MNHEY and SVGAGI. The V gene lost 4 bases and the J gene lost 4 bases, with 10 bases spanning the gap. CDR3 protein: CASSWGSGYGYTF. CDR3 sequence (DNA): TGTGCCAGCAGTTGGGGATCCGGCTATGGCTACACCTTC.

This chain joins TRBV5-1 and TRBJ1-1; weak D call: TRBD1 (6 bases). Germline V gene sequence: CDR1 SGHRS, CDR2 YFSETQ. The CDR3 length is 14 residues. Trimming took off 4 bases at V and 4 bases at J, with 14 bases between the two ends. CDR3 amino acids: CASSPPQGLTEAFF. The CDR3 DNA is TGCGCCAGCAGCCCCCCGCAGGGGCTCACTGAAGCTTTCTTT.

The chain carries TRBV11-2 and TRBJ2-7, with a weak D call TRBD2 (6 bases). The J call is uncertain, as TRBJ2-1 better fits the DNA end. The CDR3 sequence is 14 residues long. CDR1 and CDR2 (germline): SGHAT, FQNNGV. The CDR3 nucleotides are TGTGCCAGCAGCTCAAGCGGGCTAGCCTACGAGCAGTTCTTC. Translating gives CASSSSGLAYEQFF.